This TCR beta chain came from a study of PD-1 and CTLA-4 blockade in melanoma. TCRdb's table, derived via immunoSEQ multiplex PCR, lists solely in-frame clones and lacks some. The table shows around 16,000 clones, with roughly 70% occurring only once. The length of the CDR3 is 12 residues. V was cut by 3 bases and J by 8 bases, with 8 bases left in between. Looked up from germline, CDR1 is LNHNV and CDR2 is YYDKDF (reference sequence). The sample here was CD8+ T cells from peripheral blood, taken from a patient given anti-PD-1 treatment. V gene TRBV15 combines with J gene TRBJ2-1; D may correspond to TRBD1 or TRBD2 (5 bases each). This clonotype was sampled from a human donor with melanoma. The CDR3 DNA reads as TGTGCCACCAGCAGCAGAGGGGATGAGCAGTTCTTC. This codes for CATSSRGDEQFF.